This T cell receptor (beta chain) was identified during a study of cytomegalovirus exposure and HLA in healthy donors. General observations from the study: Later analysis identified 15,000 to 20,000 TCR beta sequences associated with HLA alleles, using a false discovery rate threshold of 0.05.

PCR employed 60 Vbeta and 13 Jbeta primers. Method: immunoSEQ multiplex PCR; TCRdb's copy keeps in-frame clones and lacks some. The sample yields under 200,000 clones, roughly 74% seen once. About this clone: The antigen is not known.

V shed 3 bases and J shed 5 bases, with 6 bases lying between them. The CDR3 loop spans 11 amino acids. Germline CDR1 SGHDT, CDR2 YYEEEE. This receptor was obtained from a woman in her twenties or thirties in good health and CMV-seropositive. Material: PBMCs. The V call is TRBV5-6, the J call TRBJ2-7; D is possibly TRBD2 (5 bases). The CDR3 here is CASSSGDEQYF. The CDR3 coding sequence is TGTGCCAGCAGCTCCGGGGACGAGCAGTACTTC.